This T cell receptor (beta chain) was observed in a study of blood T cell repertoires in COVID-19. The data were produced by immunoSEQ multiplex PCR, yet TCRdb's version contains in-frame clones alone and is incomplete. The data contain about 73,000 clones, roughly 89% of them singletons. This CDR3 is built from 11 residues. Deletions cut 4 bases from V and 10 bases from J, with 7 bases between. The sequence came from a man older than 75 with acute or convalescent COVID-19. Material for sequencing was peripheral blood. The rearrangement uses TRBV12-3 or TRBV12-4 and TRBJ1-4; unclear D gene. This CDR3 is CASSSGAKLFF. The CDR3 nucleotides read TGTGCCAGCAGTTCCGGTGCAAAACTGTTTTTT.